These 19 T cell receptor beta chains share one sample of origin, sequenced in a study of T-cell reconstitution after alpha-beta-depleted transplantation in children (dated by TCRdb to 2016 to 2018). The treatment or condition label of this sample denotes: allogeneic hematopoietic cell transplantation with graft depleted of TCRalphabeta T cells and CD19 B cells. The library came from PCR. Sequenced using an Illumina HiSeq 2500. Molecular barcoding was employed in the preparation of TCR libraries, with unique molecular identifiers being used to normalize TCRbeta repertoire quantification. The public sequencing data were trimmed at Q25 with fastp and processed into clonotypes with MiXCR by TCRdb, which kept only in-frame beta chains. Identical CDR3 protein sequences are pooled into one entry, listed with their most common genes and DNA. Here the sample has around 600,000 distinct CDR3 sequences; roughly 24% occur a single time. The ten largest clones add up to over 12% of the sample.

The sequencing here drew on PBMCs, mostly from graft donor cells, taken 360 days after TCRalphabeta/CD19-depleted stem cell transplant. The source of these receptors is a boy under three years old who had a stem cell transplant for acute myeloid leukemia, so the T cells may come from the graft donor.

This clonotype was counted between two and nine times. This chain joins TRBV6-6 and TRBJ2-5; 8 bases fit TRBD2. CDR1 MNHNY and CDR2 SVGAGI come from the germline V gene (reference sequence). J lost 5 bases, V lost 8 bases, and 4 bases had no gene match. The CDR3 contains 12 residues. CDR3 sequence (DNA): TGTGCCAGCCGGGGGGGCGTCGAGACCCAGTACTTC. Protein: CASRGGVETQYF.

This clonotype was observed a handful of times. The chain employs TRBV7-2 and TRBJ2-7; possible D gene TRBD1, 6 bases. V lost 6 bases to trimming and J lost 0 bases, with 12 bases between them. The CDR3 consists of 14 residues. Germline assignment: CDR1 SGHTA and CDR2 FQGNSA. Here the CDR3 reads CASRQTGPSYEQYF. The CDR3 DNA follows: TGTGCCAGCAGACAAACAGGGCCCTCCTACGAGCAGTACTTC. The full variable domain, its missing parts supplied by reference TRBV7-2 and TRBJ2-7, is GAGVSQSPSNKVTEKGKDVELRCDPISGHTALYWYRQSLGQGLEFLIYFQGNSAPDKSGLPSDRFSAERTGGSVSTLTIQRTQQEDSAVYLCASRQTGPSYEQYFGPGTRLTVT.

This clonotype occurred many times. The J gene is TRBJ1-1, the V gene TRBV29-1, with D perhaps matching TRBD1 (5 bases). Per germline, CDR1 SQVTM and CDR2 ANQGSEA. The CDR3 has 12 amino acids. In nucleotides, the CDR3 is TGCAGAGATGACAGTCCGTACACTGAAGCTTTCTTT. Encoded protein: CRDDSPYTEAFF.

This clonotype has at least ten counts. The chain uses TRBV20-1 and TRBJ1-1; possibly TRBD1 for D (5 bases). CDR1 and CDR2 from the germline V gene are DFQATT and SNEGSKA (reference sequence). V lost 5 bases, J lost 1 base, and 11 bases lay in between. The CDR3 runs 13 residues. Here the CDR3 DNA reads TGCAGTGCTTTAGGGACGTCGAACACTGAAGCTTTCTTT. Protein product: CSALGTSNTEAFF.

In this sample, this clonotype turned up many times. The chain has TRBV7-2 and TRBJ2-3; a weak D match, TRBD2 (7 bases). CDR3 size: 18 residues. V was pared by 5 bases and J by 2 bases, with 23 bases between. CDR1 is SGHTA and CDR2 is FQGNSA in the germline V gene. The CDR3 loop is CASSPTRGGDIFTDTQYF. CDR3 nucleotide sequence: TGTGCCAGCAGCCCTACCAGGGGAGGGGATATCTTCACAGATACGCAGTATTTT. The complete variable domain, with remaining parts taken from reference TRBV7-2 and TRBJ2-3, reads GAGVSQSPSNKVTEKGKDVELRCDPISGHTALYWYRQSLGQGLEFLIYFQGNSAPDKSGLPSDRFSAERTGGSVSTLTIQRTQQEDSAVYLCASSPTRGGDIFTDTQYFGPGTRLTVL.

The CDR3 DNA follows: TGCGCCAGCAGCTTGGATACCGGGACAGGGAGCTACGAGCAGTACTTC. Protein product: CASSLDTGTGSYEQYF. The rearrangement uses TRBV5-1 and TRBJ2-7; 9 bases align to TRBD1. The germline gives CDR1 SGHRS, CDR2 YFSETQ. V was pared by 0 bases and J by 3 bases, with 7 bases of the junction left unmatched. The CDR3 has 16 residues.

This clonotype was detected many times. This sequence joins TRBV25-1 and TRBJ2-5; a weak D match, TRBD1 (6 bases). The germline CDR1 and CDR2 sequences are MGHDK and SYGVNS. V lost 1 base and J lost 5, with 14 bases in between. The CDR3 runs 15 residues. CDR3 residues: CASSEFGTPGETQYF. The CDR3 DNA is TGTGCCAGCAGTGAATTTGGGACACCGGGGGAGACCCAGTACTTC.

The CDR3: CSAPRDWSSYEQYV. In nucleotides, the CDR3 is TGCAGTGCTCCCCGGGACTGGAGCTCCTACGAGCAGTACGTC. This chain uses TRBV20-1 with TRBJ2-7; D perhaps matches TRBD2 (6 bases). The V and J ends lost 5 bases and 0 bases respectively, with 14 bases between them. The CDR3 has 14 residues. Germline-derived CDR1 and CDR2 are DFQATT and SNEGSKA (reference sequence).

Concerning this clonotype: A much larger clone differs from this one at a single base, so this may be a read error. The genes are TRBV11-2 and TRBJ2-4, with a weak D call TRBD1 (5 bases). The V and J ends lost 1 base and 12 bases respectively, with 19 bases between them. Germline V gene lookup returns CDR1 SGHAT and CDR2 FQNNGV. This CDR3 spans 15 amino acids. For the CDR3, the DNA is TGTGCCAGCAGCTTAGGGGTACATAGGGGCAACCATCAGTACTTC. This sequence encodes CASSLGVHRGNHQYF.

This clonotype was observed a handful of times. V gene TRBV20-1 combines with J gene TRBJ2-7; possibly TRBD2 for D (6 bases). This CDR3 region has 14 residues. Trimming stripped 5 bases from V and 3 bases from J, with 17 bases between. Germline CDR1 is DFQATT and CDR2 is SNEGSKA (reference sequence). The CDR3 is CSAPRRRGGYEQYF. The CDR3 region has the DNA TGCAGTGCTCCCCGAAGGCGGGGAGGCTACGAGCAGTACTTC.

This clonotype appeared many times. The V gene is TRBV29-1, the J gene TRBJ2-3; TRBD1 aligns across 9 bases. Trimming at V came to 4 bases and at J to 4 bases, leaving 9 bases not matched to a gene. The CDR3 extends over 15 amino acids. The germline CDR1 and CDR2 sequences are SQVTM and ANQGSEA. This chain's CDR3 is CSVGGGTGPPDTQYF. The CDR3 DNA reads TGCAGCGTTGGGGGGGGGACAGGGCCGCCAGATACGCAGTATTTT.

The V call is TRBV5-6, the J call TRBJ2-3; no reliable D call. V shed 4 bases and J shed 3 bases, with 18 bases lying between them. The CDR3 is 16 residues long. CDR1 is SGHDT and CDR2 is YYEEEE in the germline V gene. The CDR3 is CASSALINGATDTQYF. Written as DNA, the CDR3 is TGTGCCAGCAGCGCTCTAATTAACGGCGCGACAGATACGCAGTATTTT.

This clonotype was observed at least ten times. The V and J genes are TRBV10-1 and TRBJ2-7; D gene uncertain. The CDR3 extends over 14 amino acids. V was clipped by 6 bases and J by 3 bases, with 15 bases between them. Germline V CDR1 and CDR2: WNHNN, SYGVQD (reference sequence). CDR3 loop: CASRDPGVDYEQYV. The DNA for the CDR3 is TGCGCCAGCAGGGACCCGGGTGTTGACTACGAGCAGTACGTC.

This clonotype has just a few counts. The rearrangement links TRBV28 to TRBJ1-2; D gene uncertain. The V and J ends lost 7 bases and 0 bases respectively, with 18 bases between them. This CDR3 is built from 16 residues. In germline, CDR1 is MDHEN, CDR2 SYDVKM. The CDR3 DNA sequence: TGTGCCAGCACTCCAAGCGGTGCAGATTCTAACTATGGCTACACCTTC. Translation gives CASTPSGADSNYGYTF.

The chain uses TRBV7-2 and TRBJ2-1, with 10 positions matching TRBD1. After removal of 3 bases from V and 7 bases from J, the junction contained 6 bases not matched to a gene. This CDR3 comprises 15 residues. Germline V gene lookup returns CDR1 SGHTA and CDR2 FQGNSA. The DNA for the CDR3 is TGTGCCAGCAGCTTTCGGACAGGGGGGGGTAATGAGCAGTTCTTC. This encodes CASSFRTGGGNEQFF.

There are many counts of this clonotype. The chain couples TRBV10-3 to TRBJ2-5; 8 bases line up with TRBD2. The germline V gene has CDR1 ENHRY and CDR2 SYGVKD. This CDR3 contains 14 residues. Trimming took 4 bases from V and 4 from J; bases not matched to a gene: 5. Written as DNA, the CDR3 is TGTGCCATCAGTGCACTAGCGGTGGCAGAGACCCAGTACTTC. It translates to CAISALAVAETQYF.

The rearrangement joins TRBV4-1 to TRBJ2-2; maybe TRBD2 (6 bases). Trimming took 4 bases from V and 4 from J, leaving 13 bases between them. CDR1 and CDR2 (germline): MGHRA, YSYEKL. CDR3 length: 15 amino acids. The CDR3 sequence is CASSPQGTLTGELFF. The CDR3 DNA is TGCGCCAGCAGCCCCCAAGGGACTCTCACCGGGGAGCTGTTTTTT.

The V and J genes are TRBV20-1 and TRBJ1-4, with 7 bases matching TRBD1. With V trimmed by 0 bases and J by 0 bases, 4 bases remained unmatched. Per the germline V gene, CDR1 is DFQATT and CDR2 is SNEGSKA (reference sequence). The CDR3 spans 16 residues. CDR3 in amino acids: CSARDPGGATNEKLFF. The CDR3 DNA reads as TGCAGTGCTAGAGATCCAGGGGGGGCAACTAATGAAAAACTGTTTTTT.

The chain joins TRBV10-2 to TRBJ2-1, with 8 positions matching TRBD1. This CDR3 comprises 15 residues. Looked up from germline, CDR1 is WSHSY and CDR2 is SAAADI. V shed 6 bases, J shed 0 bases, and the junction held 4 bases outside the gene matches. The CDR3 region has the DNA TGCGCCAGCAGCTGGGACAGGACCTCCTACAATGAGCAGTTCTTC. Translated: CASSWDRTSYNEQFF.